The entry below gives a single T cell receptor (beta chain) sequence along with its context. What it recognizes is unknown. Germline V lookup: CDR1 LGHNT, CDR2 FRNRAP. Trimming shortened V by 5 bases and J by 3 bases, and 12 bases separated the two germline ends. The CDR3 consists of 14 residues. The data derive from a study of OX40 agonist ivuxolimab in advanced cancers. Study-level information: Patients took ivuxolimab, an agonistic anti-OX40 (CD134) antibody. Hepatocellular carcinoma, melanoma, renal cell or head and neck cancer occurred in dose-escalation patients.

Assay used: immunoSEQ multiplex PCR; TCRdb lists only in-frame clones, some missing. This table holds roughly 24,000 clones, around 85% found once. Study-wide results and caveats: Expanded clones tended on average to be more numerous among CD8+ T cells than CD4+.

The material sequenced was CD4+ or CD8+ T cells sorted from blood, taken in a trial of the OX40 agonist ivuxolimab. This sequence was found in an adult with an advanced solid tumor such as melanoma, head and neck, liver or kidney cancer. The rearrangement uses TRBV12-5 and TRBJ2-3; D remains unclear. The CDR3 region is CASGSGPRTDTQYF. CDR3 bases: TGTGCTAGTGGTAGTGGCCCCCGTACAGATACGCAGTATTTT.